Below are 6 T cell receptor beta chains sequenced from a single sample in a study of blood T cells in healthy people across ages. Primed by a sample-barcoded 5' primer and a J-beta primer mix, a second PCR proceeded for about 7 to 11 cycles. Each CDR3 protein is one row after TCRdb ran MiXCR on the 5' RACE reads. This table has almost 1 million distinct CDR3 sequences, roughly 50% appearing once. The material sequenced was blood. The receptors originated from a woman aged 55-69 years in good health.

CDR3 amino acids: CARKLAQDTGELFF. CDR3 nucleotide sequence: TGTGCCAGGAAACTAGCCCAGGACACCGGGGAGCTGTTTTTT. The chain is built from TRBV7-2 and TRBJ2-2; D may be TRBD2 (6 bases). Trimming cost V 9 bases and J 3 bases, with 14 bases left between them. Per the germline V gene, CDR1 is SGHTA and CDR2 is FQGNSA. The CDR3 is 14 amino acids.

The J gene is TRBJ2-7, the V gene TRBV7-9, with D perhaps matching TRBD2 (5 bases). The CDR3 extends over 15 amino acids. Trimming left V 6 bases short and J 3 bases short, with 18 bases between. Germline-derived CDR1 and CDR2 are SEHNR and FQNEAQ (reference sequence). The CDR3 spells CASSSLRTEIYEQYF. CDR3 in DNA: TGTGCCAGCAGTTCTCTTAGGACTGAAATCTACGAGCAGTACTTC.

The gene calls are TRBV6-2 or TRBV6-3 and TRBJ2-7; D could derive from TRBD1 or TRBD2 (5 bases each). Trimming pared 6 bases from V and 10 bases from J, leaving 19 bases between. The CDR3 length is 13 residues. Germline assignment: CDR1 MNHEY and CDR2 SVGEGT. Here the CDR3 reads CASREVGVRFQYF. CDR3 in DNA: TGTGCCAGCAGGGAGGTGGGGGTCCGGTTTCAGTACTTC.

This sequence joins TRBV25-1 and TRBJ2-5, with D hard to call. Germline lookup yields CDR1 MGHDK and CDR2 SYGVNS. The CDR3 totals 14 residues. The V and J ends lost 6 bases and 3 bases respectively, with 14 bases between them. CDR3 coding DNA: TGTGCCAGCAGCATCGTGTCATTTAAAGAGACCCAGTACTTC. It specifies CASSIVSFKETQYF.

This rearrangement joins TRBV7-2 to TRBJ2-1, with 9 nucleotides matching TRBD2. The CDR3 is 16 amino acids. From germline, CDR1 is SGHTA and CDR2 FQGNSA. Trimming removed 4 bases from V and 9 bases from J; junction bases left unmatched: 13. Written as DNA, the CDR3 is TGTGCCAGCAGCTCCGAGGGGACTAGCCGGAAGGGTGAGCAGTTCTTC. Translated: CASSSEGTSRKGEQFF.

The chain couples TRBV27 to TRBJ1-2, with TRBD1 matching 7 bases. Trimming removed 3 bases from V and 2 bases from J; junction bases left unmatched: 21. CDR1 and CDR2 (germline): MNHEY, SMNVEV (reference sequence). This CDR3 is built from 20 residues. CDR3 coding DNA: TGTGCCAGCAGTTTGACAGGGTCGGCTACCGGAGAACACAGAAACTATGGCTACACCTTC. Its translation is CASSLTGSATGEHRNYGYTF.